The clone carrying this T cell receptor beta chain has more than one count but fewer than ten. Its target is not known. An end of the junction differs from the germline gene, which may be a read error. The data are from a study of blood T cells in healthy people across ages. Overall study results and limits: The percentage of naive T cells correlated strongly with TCR beta diversity.

Combining a sample-barcoded 5' primer with a J-beta primer mix, a second PCR ran for about 7 to 11 cycles. TCRdb reprocessed the 5' RACE reads via MiXCR and lists one record per CDR3 protein. The table records about 650,000 distinct CDR3 sequences, roughly half of them present only once. Looked up from germline, CDR1 is SGHTA and CDR2 is FQGNSA. The CDR3 loop spans 13 amino acids. V gene TRBV7-2 combines with J gene TRBJ1-2; no clear D gene. The sequencing sample was made of blood. The source is a woman aged 80 or over in good health. CDR3 DNA sequence: TGTGCCAACAGCCCGGACGGACGATATGGCTACACCTTC. Residues: CANSPDGRYGYTF. Based on the CDR3 plus reference TRBV7-2 and TRBJ1-2, the full variable domain is GAGVSQSPSNKVTEKGKDVELRCDPISGHTALYWYRQSLGQGLEFLIYFQGNSAPDKSGLPSDRFSAERTGGSVSTLTIQRTQQEDSAVYLCANSPDGRYGYTFGSGTRLTVV.